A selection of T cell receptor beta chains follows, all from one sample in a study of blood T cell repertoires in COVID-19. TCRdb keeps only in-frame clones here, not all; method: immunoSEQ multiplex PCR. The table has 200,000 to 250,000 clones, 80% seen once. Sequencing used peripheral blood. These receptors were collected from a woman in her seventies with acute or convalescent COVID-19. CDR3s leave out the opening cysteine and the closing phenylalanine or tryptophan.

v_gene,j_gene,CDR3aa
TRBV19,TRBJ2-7,ASSMGTVYEQY
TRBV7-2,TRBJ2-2,ASSLLTSGNPGELF
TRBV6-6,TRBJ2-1,ATRGLAENSYNEQF
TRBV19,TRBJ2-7,ASSILAGVSYEQY
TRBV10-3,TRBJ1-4,AIRGGEGEKLF
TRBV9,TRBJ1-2,ASSPHFGQPYGYT
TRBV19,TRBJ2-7,ASNSRQGAGYEQY
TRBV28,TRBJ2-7,ASSLQYEQY
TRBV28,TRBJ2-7,ASSPTPTYEQY
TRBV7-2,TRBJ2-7,ASSPASGRIDSYEQY
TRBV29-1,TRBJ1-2,SVLGTGEGYT
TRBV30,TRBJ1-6,AWSLGQRNSPLH
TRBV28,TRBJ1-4,ASSLAGNPTNEKLF
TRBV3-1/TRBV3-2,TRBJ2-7,ASSQSFEQY
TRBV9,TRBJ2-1,ASSTDGLNEQF
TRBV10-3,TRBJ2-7,AISLQGRDEQY
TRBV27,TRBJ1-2,ASTSIGQGGYYGYT
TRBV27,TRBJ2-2,ASSFAGVNTGELF
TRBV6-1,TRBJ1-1,ASSEGGGDTEAF
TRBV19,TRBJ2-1,ASTREGRDEQF
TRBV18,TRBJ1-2,ASSLTLADGYT
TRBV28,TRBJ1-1,ASSLVVPLNTEAF
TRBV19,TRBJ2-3,ASSISTGTSDTQY
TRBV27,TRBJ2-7,ASRPPGGSYEQY
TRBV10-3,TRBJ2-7,AISDAGAYEQY
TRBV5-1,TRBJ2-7,ASSLAGTETGEQY
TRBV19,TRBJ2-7,ASSIREQY
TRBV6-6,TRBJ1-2,ASIEGQGVYGYT
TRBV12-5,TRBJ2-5,ASGLFPGQETQY
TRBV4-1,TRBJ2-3,ASSPLSGRGTSTDTQY
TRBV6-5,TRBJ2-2,ASRGQGGTGELF
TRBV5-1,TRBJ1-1,ASSLTPGDTEAF
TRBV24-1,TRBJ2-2,ATSGAGGTGELF
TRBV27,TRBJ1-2,ASSLSIPAGWNGYT
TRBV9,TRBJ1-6,ASSTGGRSPLH
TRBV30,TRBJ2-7,AWSGEGYEQY
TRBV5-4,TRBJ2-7,ASSLGREAYEQY
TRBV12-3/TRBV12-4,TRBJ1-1,ASSRQNTEAF
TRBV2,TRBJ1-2,ASSLRWQDTNYGYT
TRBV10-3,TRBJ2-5,AISNRDRGQETQY
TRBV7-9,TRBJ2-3,ASSSHLAGDLTDTQY
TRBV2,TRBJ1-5,ATSGGQGAVQPQH
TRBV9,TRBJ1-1,ASSRTGDTEAF
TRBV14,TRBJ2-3,ASSQGLSTNTQY
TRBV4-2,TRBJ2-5,ASSQEREGGETQY
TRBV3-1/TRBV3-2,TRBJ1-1,ASGGALNTEAF
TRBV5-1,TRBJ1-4,ASSFDGHPREEKLF